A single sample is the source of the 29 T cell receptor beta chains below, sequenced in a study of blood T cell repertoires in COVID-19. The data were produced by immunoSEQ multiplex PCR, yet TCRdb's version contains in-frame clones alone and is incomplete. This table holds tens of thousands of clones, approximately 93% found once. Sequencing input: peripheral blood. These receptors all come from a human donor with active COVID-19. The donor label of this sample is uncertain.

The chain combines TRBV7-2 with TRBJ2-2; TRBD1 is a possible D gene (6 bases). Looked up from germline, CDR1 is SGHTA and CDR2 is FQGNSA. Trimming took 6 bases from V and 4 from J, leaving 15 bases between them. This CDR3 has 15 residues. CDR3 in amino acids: CASRSQGAGTGELFF. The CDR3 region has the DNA TGTGCCAGCAGGTCACAGGGTGCAGGCACCGGGGAGCTGTTTTTT.

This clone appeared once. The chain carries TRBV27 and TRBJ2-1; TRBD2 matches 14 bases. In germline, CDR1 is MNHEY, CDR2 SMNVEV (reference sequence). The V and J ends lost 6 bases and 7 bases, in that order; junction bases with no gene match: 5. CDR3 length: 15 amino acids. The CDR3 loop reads CASRYGLAGGNEQFF. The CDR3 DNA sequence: TGTGCCAGCAGATATGGACTAGCGGGAGGTAATGAGCAGTTCTTC.

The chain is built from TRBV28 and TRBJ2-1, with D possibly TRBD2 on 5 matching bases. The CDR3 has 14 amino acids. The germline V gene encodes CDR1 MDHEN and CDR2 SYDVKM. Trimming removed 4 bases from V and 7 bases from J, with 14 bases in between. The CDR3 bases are TGTGCCAGCAGTTACCGACTATTGGGGAATGAGCAGTTCTTC. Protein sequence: CASSYRLLGNEQFF.

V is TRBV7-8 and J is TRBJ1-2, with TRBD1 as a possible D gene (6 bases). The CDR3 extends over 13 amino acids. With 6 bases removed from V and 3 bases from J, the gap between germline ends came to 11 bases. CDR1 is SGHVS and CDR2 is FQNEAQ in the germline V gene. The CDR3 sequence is CASRAGVDYGYTF. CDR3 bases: TGTGCCAGCAGGGCAGGGGTAGACTATGGCTACACCTTC.

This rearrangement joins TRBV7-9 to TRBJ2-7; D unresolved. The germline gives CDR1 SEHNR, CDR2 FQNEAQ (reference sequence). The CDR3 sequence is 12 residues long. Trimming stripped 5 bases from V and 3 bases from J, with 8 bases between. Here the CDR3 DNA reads TGTGCCAGCAGCCTGGTGAGCTACGAGCAGTACTTC. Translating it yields CASSLVSYEQYF.

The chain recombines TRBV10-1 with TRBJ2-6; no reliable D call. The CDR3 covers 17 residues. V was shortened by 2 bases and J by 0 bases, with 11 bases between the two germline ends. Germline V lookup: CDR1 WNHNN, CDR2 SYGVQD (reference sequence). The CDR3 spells CASSETVPYSGANVLTF. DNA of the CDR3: TGCGCCAGCAGTGAGACAGTGCCTTACTCTGGGGCCAACGTCCTGACTTTC.

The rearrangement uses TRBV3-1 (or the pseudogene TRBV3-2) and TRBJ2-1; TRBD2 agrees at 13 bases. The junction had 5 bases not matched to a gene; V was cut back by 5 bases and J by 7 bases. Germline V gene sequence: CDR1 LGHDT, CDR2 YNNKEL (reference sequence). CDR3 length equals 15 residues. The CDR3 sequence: CASSNGLAGVNEQFF. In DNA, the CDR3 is TGTGCCAGCAGCAACGGACTAGCGGGGGTAAATGAGCAGTTCTTC.

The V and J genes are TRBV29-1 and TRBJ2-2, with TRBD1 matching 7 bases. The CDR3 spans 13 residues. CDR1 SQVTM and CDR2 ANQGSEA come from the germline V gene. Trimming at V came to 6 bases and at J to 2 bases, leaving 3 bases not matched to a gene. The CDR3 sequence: CSVGTANTGELFF. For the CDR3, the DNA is TGCAGCGTCGGGACAGCTAACACCGGGGAGCTGTTTTTT.

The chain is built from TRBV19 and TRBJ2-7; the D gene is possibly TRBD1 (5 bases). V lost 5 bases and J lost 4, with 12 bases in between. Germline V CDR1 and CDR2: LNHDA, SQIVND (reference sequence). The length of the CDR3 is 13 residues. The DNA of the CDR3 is TGTGCCAGTAGTTCGGACACGGAATACGAGCAGTACTTC. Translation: CASSSDTEYEQYF.

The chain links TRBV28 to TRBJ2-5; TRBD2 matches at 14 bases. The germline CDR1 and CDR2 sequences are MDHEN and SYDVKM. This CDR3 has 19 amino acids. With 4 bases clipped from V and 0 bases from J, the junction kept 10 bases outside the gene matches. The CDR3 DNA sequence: TGTGCCAGCAGTTGCCGGGGACTAGCGGGAGAAAAGTACCAAGAGACCCAGTACTTC. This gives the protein CASSCRGLAGEKYQETQYF.

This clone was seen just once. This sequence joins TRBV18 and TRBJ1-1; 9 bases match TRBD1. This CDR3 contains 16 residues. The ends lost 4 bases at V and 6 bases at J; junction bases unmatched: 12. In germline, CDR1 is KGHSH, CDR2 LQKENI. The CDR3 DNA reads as TGTGCCAGCTCACTCCCGGGACAGGGAAGGTATTCTGAAGCTTTCTTT. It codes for CASSLPGQGRYSEAFF. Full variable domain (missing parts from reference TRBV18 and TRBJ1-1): NAGVMQNPRHLVRRRGQEARLRCSPMKGHSHVYWYRQLPEEGLKFMVYLQKENIIDESGMPKERFSAEFPKEGPSILRIQQVVRGDSAAYFCASSLPGQGRYSEAFFGQGTRLTVV.

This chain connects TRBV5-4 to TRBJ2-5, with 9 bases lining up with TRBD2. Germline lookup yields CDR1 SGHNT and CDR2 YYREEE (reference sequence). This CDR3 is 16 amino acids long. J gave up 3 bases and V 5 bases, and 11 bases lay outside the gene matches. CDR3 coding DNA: TGTGCCAGCAGTGGAGCGGGAGGCCCCGGTGAAGAGACCCAGTACTTC. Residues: CASSGAGGPGEETQYF.

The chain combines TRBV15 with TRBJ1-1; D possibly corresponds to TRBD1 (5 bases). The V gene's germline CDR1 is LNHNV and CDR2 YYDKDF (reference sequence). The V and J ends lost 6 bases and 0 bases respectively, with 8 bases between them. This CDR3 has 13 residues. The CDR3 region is CATSTGMNTEAFF. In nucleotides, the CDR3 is TGTGCCACCAGTACAGGAATGAACACTGAAGCTTTCTTT.

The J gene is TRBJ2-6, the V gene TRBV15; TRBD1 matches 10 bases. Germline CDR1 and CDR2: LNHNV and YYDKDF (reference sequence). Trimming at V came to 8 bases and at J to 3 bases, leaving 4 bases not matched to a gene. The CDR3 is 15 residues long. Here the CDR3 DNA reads TGTGCCACCTCGACAGGGGGCGTTGGGGCCAACGTCCTGACTTTC. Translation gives CATSTGGVGANVLTF.

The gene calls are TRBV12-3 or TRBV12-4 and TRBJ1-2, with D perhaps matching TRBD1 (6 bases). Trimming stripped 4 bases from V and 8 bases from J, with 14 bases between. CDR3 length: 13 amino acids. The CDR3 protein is CASSSTGSLGYTF. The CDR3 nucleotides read TGTGCCAGCAGTTCCACAGGGTCGCTCGGCTACACCTTC.

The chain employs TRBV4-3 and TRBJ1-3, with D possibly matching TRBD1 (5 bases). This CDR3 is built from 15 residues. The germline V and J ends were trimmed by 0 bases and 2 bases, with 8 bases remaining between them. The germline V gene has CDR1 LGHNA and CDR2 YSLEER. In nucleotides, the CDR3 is TGCGCCAGCAGCCAAGAGACAGTGCCTGGAAACACCATATATTTT. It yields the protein CASSQETVPGNTIYF.

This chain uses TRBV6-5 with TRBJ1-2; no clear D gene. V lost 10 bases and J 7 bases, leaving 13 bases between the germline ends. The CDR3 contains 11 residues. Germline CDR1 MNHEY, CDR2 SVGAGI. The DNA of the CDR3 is TGTGCCACCAGGAGGGTGGCTGGCTACACCTTC. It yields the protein CATRRVAGYTF.

The CDR3 here is CASSLAGTGGANQYF. In DNA, the CDR3 is TGTGCCAGCAGCTTAGCCGGGACAGGGGGCGCGAACCAGTACTTC. V and J are TRBV11-1 and TRBJ2-5; 12 bases match TRBD1. Per germline, CDR1 SGHAT and CDR2 FQDESV (reference sequence). The V and J ends lost 0 bases and 10 bases, in that order; junction bases with no gene match: 6. The CDR3 spans 15 residues.

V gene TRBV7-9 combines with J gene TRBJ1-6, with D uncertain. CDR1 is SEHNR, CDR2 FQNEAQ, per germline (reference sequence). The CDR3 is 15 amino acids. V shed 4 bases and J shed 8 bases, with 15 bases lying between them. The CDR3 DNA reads TGTGCCAGCAGCTCCTACGATGACACCTATTCACCCCTCCACTTT. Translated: CASSSYDDTYSPLHF.

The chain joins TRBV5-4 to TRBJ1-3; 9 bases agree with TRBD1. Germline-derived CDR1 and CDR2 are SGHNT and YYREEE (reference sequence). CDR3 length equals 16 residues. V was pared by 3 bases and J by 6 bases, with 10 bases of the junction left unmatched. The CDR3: CASSSRRTGDQNTIYF. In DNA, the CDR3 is TGTGCCAGCAGCTCCCGGCGGACAGGGGACCAAAACACCATATATTTT.

CDR3 sequence reads: CASRREIGYNSPLHF. The CDR3 nucleotides are TGTGCCAGCAGAAGGGAGATAGGATATAATTCACCCCTCCACTTT. The chain recombines TRBV27 with TRBJ1-6, with D uncertain. CDR3 length: 15 amino acids. Germline CDR1 is MNHEY and CDR2 is SMNVEV (reference sequence). V was trimmed by 6 bases and J by 4 bases, leaving 13 bases between them.

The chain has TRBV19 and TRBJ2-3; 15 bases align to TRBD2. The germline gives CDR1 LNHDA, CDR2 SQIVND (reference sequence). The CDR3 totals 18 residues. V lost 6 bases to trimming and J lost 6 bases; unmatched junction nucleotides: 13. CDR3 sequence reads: CASSPGTSGGHRADTQYF. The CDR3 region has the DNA TGTGCCAGTAGCCCGGGGACTAGCGGGGGGCACAGAGCGGATACGCAGTATTTT.

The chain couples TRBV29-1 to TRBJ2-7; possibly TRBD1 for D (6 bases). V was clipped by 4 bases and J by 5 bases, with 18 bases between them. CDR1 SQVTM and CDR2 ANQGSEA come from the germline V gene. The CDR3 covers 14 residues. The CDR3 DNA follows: TGCAGCGTTGGTGACAGGACACCTATAAACGAGCAGTACTTC. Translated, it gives CSVGDRTPINEQYF.

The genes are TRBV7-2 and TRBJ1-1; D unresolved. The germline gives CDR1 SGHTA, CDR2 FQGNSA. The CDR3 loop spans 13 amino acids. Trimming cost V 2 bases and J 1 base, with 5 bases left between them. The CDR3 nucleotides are TGTGCCAGCAGCTTATCCCAGAACACTGAAGCTTTCTTT. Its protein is CASSLSQNTEAFF. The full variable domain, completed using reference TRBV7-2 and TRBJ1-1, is GAGVSQSPSNKVTEKGKDVELRCDPISGHTALYWYRQSLGQGLEFLIYFQGNSAPDKSGLPSDRFSAERTGGSVSTLTIQRTQQEDSAVYLCASSLSQNTEAFFGQGTRLTVV.

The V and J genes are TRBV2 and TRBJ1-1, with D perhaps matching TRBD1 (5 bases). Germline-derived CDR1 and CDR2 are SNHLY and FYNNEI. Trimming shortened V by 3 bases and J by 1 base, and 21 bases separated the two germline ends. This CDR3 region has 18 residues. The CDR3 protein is CASSDPGLGFVANTEAFF. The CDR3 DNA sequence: TGTGCCAGCAGTGATCCAGGGCTCGGGTTTGTTGCGAACACTGAAGCTTTCTTT.

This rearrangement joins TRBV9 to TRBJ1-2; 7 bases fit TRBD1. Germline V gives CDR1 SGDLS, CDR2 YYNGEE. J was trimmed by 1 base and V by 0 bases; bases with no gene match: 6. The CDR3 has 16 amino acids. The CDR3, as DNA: TGTGCCAGCAGCGTAGGAAAACGACAGGGTAACTATGGCTACACCTTC. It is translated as CASSVGKRQGNYGYTF.

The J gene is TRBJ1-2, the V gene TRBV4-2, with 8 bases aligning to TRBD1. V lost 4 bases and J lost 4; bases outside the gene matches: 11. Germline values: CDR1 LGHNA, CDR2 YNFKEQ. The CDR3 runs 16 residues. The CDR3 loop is CASSPGATGDPYGYTF. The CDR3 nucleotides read TGTGCCAGCAGCCCCGGAGCGACAGGGGATCCCTATGGCTACACCTTC.

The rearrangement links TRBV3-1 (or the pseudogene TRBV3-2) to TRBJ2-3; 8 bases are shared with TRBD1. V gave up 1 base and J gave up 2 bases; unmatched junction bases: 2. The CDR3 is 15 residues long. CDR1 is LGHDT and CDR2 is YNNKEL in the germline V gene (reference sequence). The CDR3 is CASSQGQGITDTQYF. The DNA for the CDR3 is TGTGCCAGCAGCCAAGGACAGGGGATCACAGATACGCAGTATTTT.

The DNA of the CDR3 is TGTGCCAGCAGCCGCCAGGGTATTAATAACTATGGCTACACCTTC. Protein: CASSRQGINNYGYTF. The chain combines TRBV3-1 (or the pseudogene TRBV3-2) with TRBJ1-2; perhaps TRBD1 as D (5 bases). V was trimmed by 4 bases and J by 1 base, leaving 13 bases between them. Germline CDR1 and CDR2: LGHDT and YNNKEL (reference sequence). This CDR3 has 15 residues.